This T cell receptor (beta chain) was sequenced during a study of T-cell memory formation after mild COVID-19. Overall study findings and caveats: For contracting clones, CD4+ ones sat mainly in CM and EM, CD8+ in EMRA.

V dropped 5 bases and J dropped 0; count of bases not matched to a gene: 9. The CDR3 is 16 amino acids. From the 5' RACE reads, TCRdb called clonotypes with MiXCR, one entry per CDR3 protein. The sample carries 100,000 to 120,000 distinct CDR3 sequences, about 18% recorded once. Notes on this clonotype: Its antigen is not identified.

The receptor comes from a man aged 18 to 30 who had mild COVID-19 (a few samples of this study predate the infection). Cell type and time point are not known. Sequencing input: PBMCs or a T cell subset sorted from them (not recorded which). This rearrangement joins TRBV12-3 or TRBV12-4 to TRBJ1-1; 7 bases fit TRBD1. CDR3: CASSRQGPAVNTEAFF. In DNA, the CDR3 is TGTGCCAGCAGTAGACAGGGTCCTGCGGTGAACACTGAAGCTTTCTTT.